This TCR beta chain was profiled in a study of T cell responses to AZD1222 COVID-19 vaccine. General study results and limits: Reports say nearly half of spike-specific TCRs go after unmutated variant regions. Among AZD1222 vaccinees, only six or seven were seropositive at baseline. Spike was spanned by vaccine-associated CD4 TCRs, with dominance at 160-218 and 743-854. The repertoires were collected only after the peak T cell response.

Remarks on this clone: Antigen specificity is unknown.

TCRdb keeps only in-frame clones here, not all; method: immunoSEQ multiplex PCR. The sample gives some 150,000 clones, about 91% of which show up once; roughly 15% is in the top ten. CDR1 and CDR2 from the germline V gene are SGHAT and FQNNGV. V was clipped by 7 bases and J by 3 bases; unmatched bases: 11. CDR3 size: 16 residues. The chain uses TRBV11-2 and TRBJ2-2; TRBD1 aligns across 7 bases. The sequence was collected from an adult in good health. Sequencing was performed on peripheral blood, taken on day 0 of AZD1222 vaccination. The CDR3 sequence is CASKTSTGSYTGELFF. The CDR3 DNA reads as TGTGCCAGCAAGACATCGACAGGGTCTTACACCGGGGAGCTGTTTTTT.